This is a list of T cell receptor beta chains from one sample in a study of human T cells and chemical hapten exposure. Using its own MiXCR run on the RACE reads, TCRdb lists one record per CDR3 protein. The repertoire includes about 41,000 distinct CDR3 sequences, about 4% of them detected once, and 20% to 30% sits in the top ten. The specimen comprised whole blood, sampled in connection with sensitization to the hapten diphenylcyclopropenone (DPC). These receptor sequences come from a man between 50 and 59 years old with alopecia areata. Some clones in this sample may be carry-over from other donors' samples. CDR3s include the opening cysteine and the closing phenylalanine or tryptophan. The D gene is left open where the match is weak. The listing skips clone size in some rows; elsewhere it reads once, few, many or a size class.

CDR3 DNA: TGTGCTTGGCGCGGGAGGGACACCGGGGAGCTGTTTTTT
CDR3 protein: CAWRGRDTGELFF
clone size: few
J gene: TRBJ2-2
D gene: TRBD2
V gene: TRBV12-3/TRBV12-4

CDR3 DNA: TGTGCCAGCAGCAACCAGGGGGTCGTACCCACAGATACGCAGTATTTT
CDR3 protein: CASSNQGVVPTDTQYF
clone size: many
J gene: TRBJ2-3
D gene: TRBD1
V gene: TRBV7-2

CDR3 DNA: TGTGCCAGCAGTGAACCCTTGGAGGGCCTGAACACTGAAGCTTTCTTT
CDR3 protein: CASSEPLEGLNTEAFF
clone size: NA
J gene: TRBJ1-1
D gene: NA
V gene: TRBV2

CDR3 DNA: TGCAGCTTCTCCAAACAGGATTTGGGAGAGACCCAGTACTTC
CDR3 protein: CSFSKQDLGETQYF
clone size: many
J gene: TRBJ2-5
D gene: NA
V gene: TRBV29-1

CDR3 DNA: TGTGCCATCAGTGAACGTGGCTACGAGCAGTACTTC
CDR3 protein: CAISERGYEQYF
clone size: many
J gene: TRBJ2-7
D gene: NA
V gene: TRBV10-3

CDR3 DNA: TGTGCCAGCAAACGAACAGGGGGCACTGAAGCTTTCTTT
CDR3 protein: CASKRTGGTEAFF
clone size: many
J gene: TRBJ1-1
D gene: TRBD1
V gene: TRBV27

CDR3 DNA: TGTGCCAGCAGTGAAGCTCGAACAGGGGCCCAGCCCCAGCATTTT
CDR3 protein: CASSEARTGAQPQHF
clone size: many
J gene: TRBJ1-5
D gene: TRBD1
V gene: TRBV2

CDR3 DNA: TGCAGCGTTGGGGCAGGCGGAAACATTCAGTACTTC
CDR3 protein: CSVGAGGNIQYF
clone size: many
J gene: TRBJ2-4
D gene: NA
V gene: TRBV29-1

CDR3 DNA: TGTGCCAGCAGCTTACATCTAGGGGGGGCCGGGGAGCTGTTTTTT
CDR3 protein: CASSLHLGGAGELFF
clone size: many
J gene: TRBJ2-2
D gene: NA
V gene: TRBV7-3

CDR3 DNA: TGTGCCGGCAGTACAGGGGGGCTAGCGGGGGAAGAGACCCAGTACTTC
CDR3 protein: CAGSTGGLAGEETQYF
clone size: NA
J gene: TRBJ2-5
D gene: TRBD2
V gene: TRBV28

CDR3 DNA: TGTGCCAGCACCGTTACAGATACGCAGTATTTT
CDR3 protein: CASTVTDTQYF
clone size: many
J gene: TRBJ2-3
D gene: NA
V gene: TRBV28

CDR3 DNA: TGTGCCAGCAGCGTTTCTCAGGGTAGGGGGGATGAGCAGTTCTTC
CDR3 protein: CASSVSQGRGDEQFF
clone size: NA
J gene: TRBJ2-1
D gene: NA
V gene: TRBV9

CDR3 DNA: TGTGCCAGCAGCCCTGGGGACTCTCAAGAGACCCAGTACTTC
CDR3 protein: CASSPGDSQETQYF
clone size: many
J gene: TRBJ2-5
D gene: NA
V gene: TRBV7-7

CDR3 DNA: TGTGCCAGCAGTGAAAGGCTGCAGCAACAAGAGACCCAGTACTTC
CDR3 protein: CASSERLQQQETQYF
clone size: many
J gene: TRBJ2-5
D gene: NA
V gene: TRBV2

CDR3 DNA: TGTGCCAGCAGACCTGGACTAGCGGGGGCAATCGGGAGCTCCTACAATGAGCAGTTCTTC
CDR3 protein: CASRPGLAGAIGSSYNEQFF
clone size: many
J gene: TRBJ2-1
D gene: TRBD2
V gene: TRBV13

CDR3 DNA: TGCAGTGCTAGGGACAGGGGGACCTCCTACGAGCAGTACTTC
CDR3 protein: CSARDRGTSYEQYF
clone size: many
J gene: TRBJ2-7
D gene: TRBD1
V gene: TRBV20-1

CDR3 DNA: TGTGCCAGCAGTGAAGCAACAGGCGGCGTCGAGACCCAGTACTTC
CDR3 protein: CASSEATGGVETQYF
clone size: many
J gene: TRBJ2-5
D gene: NA
V gene: TRBV6-1

CDR3 DNA: TGCAGCGTTGTACACAGGGGCATGAACACTGAAGCTTTCTTT
CDR3 protein: CSVVHRGMNTEAFF
clone size: NA
J gene: TRBJ1-1
D gene: TRBD1
V gene: TRBV29-1

CDR3 DNA: TGTGCCAGCAGCCAAGATAATGTGGGCCCTGGGGCCAACGTCCTGACTTTC
CDR3 protein: CASSQDNVGPGANVLTF
clone size: many
J gene: TRBJ2-6
D gene: NA
V gene: TRBV3-1

CDR3 DNA: TGCAGTGCTAGAGGGGACGATAATGAAAAACTGTTTTTT
CDR3 protein: CSARGDDNEKLFF
clone size: many
J gene: TRBJ1-4
D gene: NA
V gene: TRBV20-1

CDR3 DNA: TGCGCCAGCAGCTTGGACTTCTCTGGAAACACCATATATTTT
CDR3 protein: CASSLDFSGNTIYF
clone size: many
J gene: TRBJ1-3
D gene: NA
V gene: TRBV5-1

CDR3 DNA: TGCGCCAGCAGCTCGGGACTGGACCCTCCCTCTGGGGCCAACGTCCTGACTTTC
CDR3 protein: CASSSGLDPPSGANVLTF
clone size: many
J gene: TRBJ2-6
D gene: NA
V gene: TRBV5-1